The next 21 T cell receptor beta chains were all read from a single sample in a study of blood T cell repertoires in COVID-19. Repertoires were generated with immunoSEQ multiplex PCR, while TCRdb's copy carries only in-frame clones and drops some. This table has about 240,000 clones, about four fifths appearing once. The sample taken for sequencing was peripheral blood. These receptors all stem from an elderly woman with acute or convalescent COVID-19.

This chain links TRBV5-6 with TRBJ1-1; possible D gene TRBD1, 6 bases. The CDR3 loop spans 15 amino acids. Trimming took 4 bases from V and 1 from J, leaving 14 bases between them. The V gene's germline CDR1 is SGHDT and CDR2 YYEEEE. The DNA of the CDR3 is TGTGCCAGCAGCAAAGCGGGACATAGGAACACTGAAGCTTTCTTT. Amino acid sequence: CASSKAGHRNTEAFF.

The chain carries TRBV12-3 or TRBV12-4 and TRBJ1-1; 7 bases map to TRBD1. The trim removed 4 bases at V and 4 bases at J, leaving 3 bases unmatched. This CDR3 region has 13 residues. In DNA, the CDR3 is TGTGCCAGCAGTTACAGGGGTGGCACTGAAGCTTTCTTT. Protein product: CASSYRGGTEAFF.

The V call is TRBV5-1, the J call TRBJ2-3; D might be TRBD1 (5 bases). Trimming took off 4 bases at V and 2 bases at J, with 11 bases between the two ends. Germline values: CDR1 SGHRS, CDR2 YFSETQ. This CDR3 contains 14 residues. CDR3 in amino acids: CASSIDSPTDTQYF. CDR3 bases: TGCGCCAGCAGCATCGACAGTCCCACAGATACGCAGTATTTT.

As DNA, the CDR3 is TGTGCCAGCAGCGTCGGCCGGGACAGGGGAGGAGGAAACACCATATATTTT. This codes for CASSVGRDRGGGNTIYF. The chain uses TRBV11-3 and TRBJ1-3; 10 bases match TRBD1. The CDR3 runs 17 residues. J gave up 4 bases and V 5 bases, and 11 bases lay outside the gene matches. Per the germline V gene, CDR1 is SGHNT and CDR2 is YENEEA.

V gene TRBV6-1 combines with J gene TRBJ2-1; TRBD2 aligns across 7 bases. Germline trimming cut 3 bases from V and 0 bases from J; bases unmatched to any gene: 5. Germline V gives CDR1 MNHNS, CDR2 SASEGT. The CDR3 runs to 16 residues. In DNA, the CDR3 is TGTGCCAGCAGTGATTCGGGGGGTAGCTCCTACAATGAGCAGTTCTTC. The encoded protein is CASSDSGGSSYNEQFF.

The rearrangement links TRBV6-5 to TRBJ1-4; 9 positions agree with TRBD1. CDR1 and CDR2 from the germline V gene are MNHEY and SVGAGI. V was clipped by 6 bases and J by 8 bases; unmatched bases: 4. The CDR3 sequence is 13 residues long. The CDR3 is CASRGQGKEKLFF. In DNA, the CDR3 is TGTGCCAGCAGAGGACAGGGGAAAGAAAAACTGTTTTTT.

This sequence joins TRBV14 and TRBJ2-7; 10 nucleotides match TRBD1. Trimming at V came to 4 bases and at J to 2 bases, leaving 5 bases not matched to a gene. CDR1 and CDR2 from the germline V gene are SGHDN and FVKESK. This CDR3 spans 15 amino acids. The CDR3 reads CASSLPDRGPYEQYF. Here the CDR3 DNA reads TGTGCCAGCAGCCTCCCCGACAGGGGGCCCTACGAGCAGTACTTC. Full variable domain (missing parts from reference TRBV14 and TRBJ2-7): EAGVTQFPSHSVIEKGQTVTLRCDPISGHDNLYWYRRVMGKEIKFLLHFVKESKQDESGMPNNRFLAERTGGTYSTLKVQPAELEDSGVYFCASSLPDRGPYEQYFGPGTRLTVT.

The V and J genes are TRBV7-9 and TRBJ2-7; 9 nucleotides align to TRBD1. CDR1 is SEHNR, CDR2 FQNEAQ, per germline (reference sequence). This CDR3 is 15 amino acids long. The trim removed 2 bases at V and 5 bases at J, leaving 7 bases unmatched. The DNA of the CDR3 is TGTGCCAGCAGCTTATTACCGACAGGGGGAGACGAGCAGTACTTC. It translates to CASSLLPTGGDEQYF.

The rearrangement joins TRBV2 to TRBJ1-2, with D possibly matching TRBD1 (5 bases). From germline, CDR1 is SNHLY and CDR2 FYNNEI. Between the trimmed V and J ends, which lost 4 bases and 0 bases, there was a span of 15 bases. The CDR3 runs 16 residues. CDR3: CASSATGGAPNYGYTF. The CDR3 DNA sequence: TGTGCCAGCAGTGCCACGGGTGGGGCCCCTAACTATGGCTACACCTTC.

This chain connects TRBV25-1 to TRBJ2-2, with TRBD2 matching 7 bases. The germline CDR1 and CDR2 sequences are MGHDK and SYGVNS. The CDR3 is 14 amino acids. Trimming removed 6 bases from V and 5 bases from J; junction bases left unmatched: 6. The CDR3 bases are TGTGCCAGCAGCCCCGGGGGGTGGACCGGGGAGCTGTTTTTT. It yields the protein CASSPGGWTGELFF. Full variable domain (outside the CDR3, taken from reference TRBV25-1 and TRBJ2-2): EADIYQTPRYLVIGTGKKITLECSQTMGHDKMYWYQQDPGMELHLIHYSYGVNSTEKGDLSSESTVSRIRTEHFPLTLESARPSHTSQYLCASSPGGWTGELFFGEGSRLTVL.

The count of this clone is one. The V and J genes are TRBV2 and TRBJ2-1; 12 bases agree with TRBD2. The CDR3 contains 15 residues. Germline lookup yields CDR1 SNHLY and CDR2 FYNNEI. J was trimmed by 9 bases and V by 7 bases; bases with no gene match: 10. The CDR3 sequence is CASKMWTSGEGEQFF. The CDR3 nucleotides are TGTGCCAGCAAGATGTGGACTAGCGGGGAGGGTGAGCAGTTCTTC.

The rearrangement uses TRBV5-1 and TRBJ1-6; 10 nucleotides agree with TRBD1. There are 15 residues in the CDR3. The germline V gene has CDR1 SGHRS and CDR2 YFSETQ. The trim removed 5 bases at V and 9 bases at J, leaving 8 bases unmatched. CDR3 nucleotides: TGCGCCAGCAGTATACAGGGACAGGGGACTTCACCCCTCCACTTT. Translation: CASSIQGQGTSPLHF.

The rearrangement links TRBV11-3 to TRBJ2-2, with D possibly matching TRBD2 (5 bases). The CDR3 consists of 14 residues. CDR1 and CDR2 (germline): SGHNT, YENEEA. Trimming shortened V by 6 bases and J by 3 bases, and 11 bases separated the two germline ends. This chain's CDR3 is CASRLAGDTGELFF. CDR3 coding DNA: TGTGCCAGCAGGCTAGCTGGGGACACCGGGGAGCTGTTTTTT.

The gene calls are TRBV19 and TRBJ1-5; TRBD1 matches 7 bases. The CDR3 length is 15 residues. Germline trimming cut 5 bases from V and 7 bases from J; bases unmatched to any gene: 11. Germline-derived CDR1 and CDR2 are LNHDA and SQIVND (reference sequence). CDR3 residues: CASSDFTGAGQPQHF. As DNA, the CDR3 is TGTGCCAGTAGTGACTTCACAGGGGCCGGACAGCCCCAGCATTTT.

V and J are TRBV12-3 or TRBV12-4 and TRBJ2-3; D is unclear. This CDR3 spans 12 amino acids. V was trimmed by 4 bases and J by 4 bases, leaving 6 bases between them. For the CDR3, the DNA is TGTGCCAGCAGTTCGAGCGCAGATACGCAGTATTTT. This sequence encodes CASSSSADTQYF.

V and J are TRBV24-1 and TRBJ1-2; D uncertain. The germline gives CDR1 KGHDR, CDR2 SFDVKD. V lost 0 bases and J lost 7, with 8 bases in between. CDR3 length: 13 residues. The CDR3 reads CATSDLNWAGYTF. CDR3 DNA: TGTGCCACCAGTGATTTGAATTGGGCTGGCTACACCTTC.

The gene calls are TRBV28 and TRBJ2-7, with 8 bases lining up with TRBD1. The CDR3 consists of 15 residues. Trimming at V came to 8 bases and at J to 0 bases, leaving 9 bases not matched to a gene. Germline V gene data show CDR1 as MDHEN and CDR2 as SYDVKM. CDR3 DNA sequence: TGTGCCAGCTGTACCGGACAGGGATGCTCCTACGAGCAGTACTTC. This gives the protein CASCTGQGCSYEQYF.

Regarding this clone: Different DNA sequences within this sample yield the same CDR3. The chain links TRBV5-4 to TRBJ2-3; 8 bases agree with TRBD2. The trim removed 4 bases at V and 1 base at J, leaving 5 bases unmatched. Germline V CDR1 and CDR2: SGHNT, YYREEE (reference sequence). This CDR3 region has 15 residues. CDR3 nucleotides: TGTGCCAGCAGCCCGGGGGGGCGGGGCACAGATACGCAGTATTTT. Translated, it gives CASSPGGRGTDTQYF.

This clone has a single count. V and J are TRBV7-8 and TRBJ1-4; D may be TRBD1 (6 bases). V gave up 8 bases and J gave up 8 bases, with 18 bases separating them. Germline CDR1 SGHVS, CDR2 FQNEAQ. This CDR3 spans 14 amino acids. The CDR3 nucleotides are TGTGCCAGCGCCGACCCCAGGGGCGAGGAAAAACTGTTTTTT. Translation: CASADPRGEEKLFF.

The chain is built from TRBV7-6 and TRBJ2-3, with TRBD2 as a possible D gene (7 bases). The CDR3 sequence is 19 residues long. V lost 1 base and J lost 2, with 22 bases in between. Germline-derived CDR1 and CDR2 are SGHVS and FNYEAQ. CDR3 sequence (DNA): TGTGCCAGCAGCTTAGGTACGGGTGTGGCGGGGGCCTACACAGATACGCAGTATTTT. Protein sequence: CASSLGTGVAGAYTDTQYF.

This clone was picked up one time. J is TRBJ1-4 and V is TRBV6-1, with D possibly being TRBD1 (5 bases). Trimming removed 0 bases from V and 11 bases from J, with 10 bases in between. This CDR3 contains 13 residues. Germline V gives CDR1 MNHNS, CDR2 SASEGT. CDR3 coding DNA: TGTGCCAGCAGTGAAGCTTGGGGGGACAAACTGTTTTTT. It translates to CASSEAWGDKLFF.